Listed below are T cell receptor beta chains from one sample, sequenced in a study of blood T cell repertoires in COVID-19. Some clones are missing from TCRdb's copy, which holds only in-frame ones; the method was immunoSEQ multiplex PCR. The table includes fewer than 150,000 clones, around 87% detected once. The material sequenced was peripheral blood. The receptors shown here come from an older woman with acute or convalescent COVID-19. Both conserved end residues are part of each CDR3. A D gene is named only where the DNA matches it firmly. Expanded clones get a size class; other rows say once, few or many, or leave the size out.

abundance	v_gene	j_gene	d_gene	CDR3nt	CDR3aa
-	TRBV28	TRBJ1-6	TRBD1	TGTGCCAGCAGTCGGGACAGGGGGCTTTCACCCCTCCACTTT	CASSRDRGLSPLHF
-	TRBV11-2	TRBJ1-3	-	TGTGCCAGCAGCGGTGGGGGCCGCGCTGGAAACACCATATATTTT	CASSGGGRAGNTIYF
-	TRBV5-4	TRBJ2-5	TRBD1	TGTGCCAGCAGCCAGACAGGGGGGAGAGAGACCCAGTACTTC	CASSQTGGRETQYF
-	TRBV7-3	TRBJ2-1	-	TGTGCCAGCAGCTTCGAAGACAGTTACAATGAGCAGTTCTTC	CASSFEDSYNEQFF
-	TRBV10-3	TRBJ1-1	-	TGTGCCATCAGTCCGGCCGGAGGGATAGCTTTCTTT	CAISPAGGIAFF
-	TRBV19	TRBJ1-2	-	TGTGCCAGTAGTCTAACTCAGGGGTTCTATGGCTACACCTTC	CASSLTQGFYGYTF
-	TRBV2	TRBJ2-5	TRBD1	TGTGCCAGCAGTGCCTGGACAGGGGTTGAGACCCAGTACTTC	CASSAWTGVETQYF
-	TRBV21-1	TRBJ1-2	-	TGTGCCAGCAGCAGCGGGGGCGCCGCCTATGGCTACACCTTC	CASSSGGAAYGYTF
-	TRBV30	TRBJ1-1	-	TGTGCCTGGAGTACACCAGGTCTGGGAGCTTTCTTT	CAWSTPGLGAFF
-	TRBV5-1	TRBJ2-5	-	TGCGCCAGCAGCTTGGGGCAGGGAAGGGAGACCCAGTACTTC	CASSLGQGRETQYF
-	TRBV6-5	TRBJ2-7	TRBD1	TGTGCCAGCAGTCCAACGGACAGGGGTGGCTACGAGCAGTACTTC	CASSPTDRGGYEQYF
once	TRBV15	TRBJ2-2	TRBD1	TGTGCCACCAGCAGAGATCAGGGGGCCGGGGAGCTGTTTTTT	CATSRDQGAGELFF
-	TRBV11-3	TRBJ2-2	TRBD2	TGTGCCAGCAGCAGAAGCGGGGCCGGGGAGCTGTTTTTT	CASSRSGAGELFF
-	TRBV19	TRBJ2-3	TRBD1	TGTGCCAGTGTGGACAGGGGGCACACAGATACGCAGTATTTT	CASVDRGHTDTQYF
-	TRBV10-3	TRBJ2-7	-	TGTGCCATCAGTGGAGGGATATCCTACGAGCAGTACTTC	CAISGGISYEQYF
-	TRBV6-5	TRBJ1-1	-	TGTGCCAGCAGTTCCCAAGAGGGCTTGGTCACTGAAGCTTTCTTT	CASSSQEGLVTEAFF
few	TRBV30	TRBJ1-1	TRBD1	TGTGCCTGGAGTGTACTGGGGGACAGGGGAGCGAACACTGAAGCTTTCTTT	CAWSVLGDRGANTEAFF
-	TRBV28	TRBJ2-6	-	TGTGCCAGCAGGGTGTCAGGTACTGGGGCCAACGTCCTGACTTTC	CASRVSGTGANVLTF
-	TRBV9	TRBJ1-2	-	TGTGCCAGCAGCGTAGCAGGGGCCGAGGGTATTGGCTACACCTTC	CASSVAGAEGIGYTF
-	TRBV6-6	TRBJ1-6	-	TGTGCCAGCCGGACAGCTGATAATTCACCCCTCCACTTT	CASRTADNSPLHF
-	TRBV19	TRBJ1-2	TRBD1	TGTGCCAGTAGTATATCTATAGGGGGCGGCGACTATGGCTACACCTTC	CASSISIGGGDYGYTF
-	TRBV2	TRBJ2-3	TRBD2	TGTGCCAGCAGTGGAGCGGGGGGTTACACAGATACGCAGTATTTT	CASSGAGGYTDTQYF
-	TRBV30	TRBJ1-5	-	TGTGCCTGGAGGGGGCAGGCGGGGCAGCCCCAGCATTTT	CAWRGQAGQPQHF
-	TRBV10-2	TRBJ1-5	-	TGCGCCTCCGCCGGGGGGTCACCACGGGGATGGCCCCAGCATTTT	CASAGGSPRGWPQHF
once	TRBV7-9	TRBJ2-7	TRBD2	TGTGCCAGCGGGACTAGCGGACCCTACGAGCAGTACTTC	CASGTSGPYEQYF
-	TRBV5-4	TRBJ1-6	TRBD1	TGTGCCAGCAGCTCCGGGACAGACTATAATTCACCCCTCCACTTT	CASSSGTDYNSPLHF
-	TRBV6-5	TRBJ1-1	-	TGTGCCAGCAGTTACTACGGGGGTGGGACTGAAGCTTTCTTT	CASSYYGGGTEAFF
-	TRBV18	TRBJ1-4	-	TGTGCCAGCTCACCCCGGGTTGTTGCAACTAATGAAAAACTGTTTTTT	CASSPRVVATNEKLFF
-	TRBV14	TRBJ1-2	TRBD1	TGTGCCAGCAGCCAAGTAGAAAGGACAGGGCTCTATGGCTACACCTTC	CASSQVERTGLYGYTF
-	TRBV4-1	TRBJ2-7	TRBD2	TGCGCCAGCAGCCCGGGAGGTATGCTAGCGGGGGGGCCCCTCTACGAGCAGTACTTC	CASSPGGMLAGGPLYEQYF
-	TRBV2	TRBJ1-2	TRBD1	TGTGCCAGCAGTGTAATAGGACAGGGGGAAAATGGCTACACCTTC	CASSVIGQGENGYTF
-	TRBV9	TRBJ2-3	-	TGTGCCAGCAGCACGGGGGACTTTAGCACAGATACGCAGTATTTT	CASSTGDFSTDTQYF
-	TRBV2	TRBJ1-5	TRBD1	TGTGCCAGCAGTCTGACAGGGACGCCAAATCAGCCCCAGCATTTT	CASSLTGTPNQPQHF
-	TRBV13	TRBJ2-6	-	TGTGCCAGCAGCTTAGATCTCTCCTCTGGGGCCAACGTCCTGACTTTC	CASSLDLSSGANVLTF
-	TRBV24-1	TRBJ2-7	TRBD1	TGTGCCACCAGTGACGGGACAGGGGCCTACGAGCAGTACTTC	CATSDGTGAYEQYF
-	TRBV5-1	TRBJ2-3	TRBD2	TGCGCCAGCAGCTTGGAGGAGCGGGGCCCCACAGATACGCAGTATTTT	CASSLEERGPTDTQYF
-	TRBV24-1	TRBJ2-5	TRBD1	TGTGCCACCAGTGATGACCGGACAGGGGAAGAGACCCAGTACTTC	CATSDDRTGEETQYF
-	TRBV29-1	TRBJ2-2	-	TGCAGCGTTGATGGCTCGGGGGCCGGGGAGCTGTTTTTT	CSVDGSGAGELFF
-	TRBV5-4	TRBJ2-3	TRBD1	TGTGCCAGCAGCTACCAGTTTCGGACAGGGGCCGATACGCAGTATTTT	CASSYQFRTGADTQYF
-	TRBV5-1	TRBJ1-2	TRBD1	TGCGCCAGCAGCAGAGAACAGGGGGCGGACTATGGCTACACCTTC	CASSREQGADYGYTF
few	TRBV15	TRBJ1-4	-	TGTGCCACCAGCAGGCGGTATAATGAAAAACTGTTTTTT	CATSRRYNEKLFF
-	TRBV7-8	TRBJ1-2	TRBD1	TGTGCCAGCAGCCTCGCCCCGGGACAGGGGTATGGCTACACCTTC	CASSLAPGQGYGYTF
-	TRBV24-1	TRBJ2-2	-	TGTGCCACCAGTGATGGGGCCCTGGGCCCCGGGGAGCTGTTTTTT	CATSDGALGPGELFF
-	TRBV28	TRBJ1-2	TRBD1	TGTGCCAGCAGTAGGACAGGGCGGACGGACTATGGCTACACCTTC	CASSRTGRTDYGYTF
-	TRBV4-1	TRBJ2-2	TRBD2	TGCGCCAGCAGCCTCCTGGGGGGGGACCTGCCCGGGGAGCTGTTTTTT	CASSLLGGDLPGELFF